The rows below give T cell receptor beta chains drawn from one sample of a study of control samples from healthy donors and cancer patients. TCRdb keeps only in-frame clones here, not all; method: immunoSEQ multiplex PCR. The sample has around 130,000 clones, around nine tenths seen once. Sequencing input: blood. These TCRs come from a man younger than 40 in good health. Both conserved end residues are part of each CDR3. The D gene is left open where the match is weak. Clone size is shown for a subset of rows, as once, few, many or a class of expanded clone.

j_gene: TRBJ1-4
abundance: -
v_gene: TRBV5-6
d_gene: -
CDR3aa: CASSLYGQTTNEKLFF
CDR3nt: TGTGCCAGCAGCTTATACGGGCAGACAACTAATGAAAAACTGTTTTTT

j_gene: TRBJ1-1
abundance: -
v_gene: TRBV14
d_gene: -
CDR3aa: CASSQARDTSRKAFF
CDR3nt: TGTGCCAGCAGCCAAGCCCGGGACACCTCACGGAAAGCTTTCTTT

j_gene: TRBJ1-2
abundance: few
v_gene: TRBV5-1
d_gene: -
CDR3aa: CASSLGQVTNYGYTF
CDR3nt: TGCGCCAGCAGCTTGGGACAGGTGACTAACTATGGCTACACCTTC

j_gene: TRBJ1-2
abundance: once
v_gene: TRBV12-3/TRBV12-4
d_gene: -
CDR3aa: CASSLAGSYTF
CDR3nt: TGTGCCAGCAGTTTAGCGGGAAGCTACACCTTC

j_gene: TRBJ2-3
abundance: -
v_gene: TRBV3-1/TRBV3-2
d_gene: -
CDR3aa: CASSQAWARSDTQYF
CDR3nt: TGTGCCAGCAGCCAAGCTTGGGCAAGATCCGATACGCAGTATTTT

j_gene: TRBJ2-2
abundance: -
v_gene: TRBV9
d_gene: -
CDR3aa: CASSGGVRNTGELFF
CDR3nt: TGTGCCAGCAGCGGGGGGGTTCGCAACACCGGGGAGCTGTTTTTT

j_gene: TRBJ1-2
abundance: -
v_gene: TRBV10-2
d_gene: -
CDR3aa: CASSVGVLGYGYTF
CDR3nt: TGCGCCAGCAGTGTTGGGGTATTGGGCTATGGCTACACCTTC

j_gene: TRBJ2-2
abundance: -
v_gene: TRBV18
d_gene: -
CDR3aa: CASSPIGLDTGELFF
CDR3nt: TGTGCCAGCTCACCAATTGGGCTGGACACCGGGGAGCTGTTTTTT

j_gene: TRBJ1-5
abundance: few
v_gene: TRBV29-1
d_gene: -
CDR3aa: CSVVSGFNQPQHF
CDR3nt: TGCAGCGTTGTAAGCGGATTCAATCAGCCCCAGCATTTT

j_gene: TRBJ1-1
abundance: few
v_gene: TRBV15
d_gene: -
CDR3aa: CATSRAYPTPNTEAFF
CDR3nt: TGTGCCACCAGCAGAGCCTACCCGACTCCGAACACTGAAGCTTTCTTT

j_gene: TRBJ1-1
abundance: -
v_gene: TRBV7-9
d_gene: -
CDR3aa: CASSLRRAAQNTEAFF
CDR3nt: TGTGCCAGCAGCTTAAGGAGGGCAGCCCAGAACACTGAAGCTTTCTTT

j_gene: TRBJ1-5
abundance: -
v_gene: TRBV6-5
d_gene: -
CDR3aa: CASSSRTVGPNQPQHF
CDR3nt: TGTGCCAGCAGTTCCAGGACAGTCGGCCCCAATCAGCCCCAGCATTTT

j_gene: TRBJ1-2
abundance: -
v_gene: TRBV15
d_gene: TRBD1
CDR3aa: CATSRAQGQGYGYTF
CDR3nt: TGTGCCACCAGCAGAGCCCAGGGACAGGGATATGGCTACACCTTC

j_gene: TRBJ1-5
abundance: -
v_gene: TRBV18
d_gene: -
CDR3aa: CASSPLSGDQPQHF
CDR3nt: TGTGCCAGCTCACCCTTAAGCGGGGACCAGCCCCAGCATTTT

j_gene: TRBJ2-3
abundance: -
v_gene: TRBV29-1
d_gene: TRBD1
CDR3aa: CSVVGQGYTDTQYF
CDR3nt: TGCAGCGTTGTAGGACAGGGATACACAGATACGCAGTATTTT

j_gene: TRBJ2-7
abundance: -
v_gene: TRBV7-9
d_gene: TRBD1
CDR3aa: CASSLAADRGYEQYF
CDR3nt: TGTGCCAGCAGCTTAGCCGCGGACAGGGGGTACGAGCAGTACTTC

j_gene: TRBJ1-2
abundance: -
v_gene: TRBV18
d_gene: TRBD1
CDR3aa: CASSPRDRPYGYTF
CDR3nt: TGTGCCAGCTCGCCGAGGGACAGACCCTATGGCTACACCTTC

j_gene: TRBJ2-1
abundance: -
v_gene: TRBV30
d_gene: -
CDR3aa: CAWSVSIGDSLSVNEQFF
CDR3nt: TGTGCCTGGAGTGTATCGATCGGTGACAGTTTATCGGTCAATGAGCAGTTCTTC

j_gene: TRBJ1-2
abundance: -
v_gene: TRBV18
d_gene: TRBD1
CDR3aa: CASSLRQGTLDGYTF
CDR3nt: TGTGCCAGCTCACTCCGACAGGGAACATTGGATGGCTACACCTTC

j_gene: TRBJ1-1
abundance: -
v_gene: TRBV6-6
d_gene: -
CDR3aa: CASSYSREKTEAFF
CDR3nt: TGTGCCAGCAGTTACTCTAGGGAAAAGACTGAAGCTTTCTTT

j_gene: TRBJ1-1
abundance: few
v_gene: TRBV12-3/TRBV12-4
d_gene: TRBD1
CDR3aa: CASSPPQGEKAFF
CDR3nt: TGTGCCAGCAGTCCACCACAGGGGGAGAAAGCTTTCTTT

j_gene: TRBJ2-7
abundance: -
v_gene: TRBV5-1
d_gene: TRBD1
CDR3aa: CASSPLTGQGAFEQYF
CDR3nt: TGCGCCAGCAGCCCCCTTACGGGACAGGGGGCTTTCGAGCAGTACTTC

j_gene: TRBJ2-5
abundance: few
v_gene: TRBV5-6
d_gene: -
CDR3aa: CASSLDSFAGETQYF
CDR3nt: TGTGCCAGCAGCTTGGACAGTTTCGCGGGTGAGACCCAGTACTTC

j_gene: TRBJ2-5
abundance: -
v_gene: TRBV5-4
d_gene: TRBD1
CDR3aa: CASSFGTGKTQYF
CDR3nt: TGTGCCAGCAGCTTCGGGACAGGGAAGACCCAGTACTTC

j_gene: TRBJ1-1
abundance: -
v_gene: TRBV14
d_gene: -
CDR3aa: CASSLGLRAEAFF
CDR3nt: TGTGCCAGCAGCCTGGGACTGAGGGCTGAAGCTTTCTTT

j_gene: TRBJ2-1
abundance: -
v_gene: TRBV30
d_gene: -
CDR3aa: CAWSVQGNEQFF
CDR3nt: TGTGCCTGGAGTGTACAGGGAAATGAGCAGTTCTTC

j_gene: TRBJ1-5
abundance: -
v_gene: TRBV6-1
d_gene: -
CDR3aa: CASSEQGGGPQHF
CDR3nt: TGTGCCAGCAGTGAACAAGGGGGTGGGCCCCAGCATTTT

j_gene: TRBJ2-4
abundance: -
v_gene: TRBV13
d_gene: TRBD2
CDR3aa: CASSLLTSGGAGSKNIQYF
CDR3nt: TGTGCCAGCAGCCTCCTGACTAGCGGGGGGGCCGGTTCCAAAAACATTCAGTACTTC

j_gene: TRBJ2-7
abundance: -
v_gene: TRBV10-3
d_gene: -
CDR3aa: CAISETGISYEQYF
CDR3nt: TGTGCCATCAGCGAGACGGGCATCTCCTACGAGCAGTACTTC

j_gene: TRBJ1-2
abundance: -
v_gene: TRBV24-1
d_gene: TRBD1
CDR3aa: CATSRTGGLGYTF
CDR3nt: TGTGCCACAAGCCGGACAGGGGGCCTTGGCTACACCTTC

j_gene: TRBJ2-7
abundance: -
v_gene: TRBV7-2
d_gene: -
CDR3aa: CASSPRLPYEQYF
CDR3nt: TGTGCCAGCAGCCCCCGATTACCCTACGAGCAGTACTTC

j_gene: TRBJ2-5
abundance: once
v_gene: TRBV29-1
d_gene: -
CDR3aa: CSVKQDRSSGTQYF
CDR3nt: TGCAGCGTTAAACAGGACAGATCCTCCGGGACCCAGTACTTC

j_gene: TRBJ1-1
abundance: -
v_gene: TRBV12-3/TRBV12-4
d_gene: -
CDR3aa: CASSLEMDTEAFF
CDR3nt: TGTGCCAGCAGTTTGGAAATGGACACTGAAGCTTTCTTT

j_gene: TRBJ2-5
abundance: -
v_gene: TRBV6-1
d_gene: TRBD2
CDR3aa: CASSGAGDIKETQYF
CDR3nt: TGTGCCAGCAGTGGAGCGGGGGACATAAAAGAGACCCAGTACTTC

j_gene: TRBJ1-5
abundance: -
v_gene: TRBV4-1
d_gene: -
CDR3aa: CASSQDTTGNNQPQHF
CDR3nt: TGCGCCAGCAGCCAAGATACTACAGGGAACAATCAGCCCCAGCATTTT

j_gene: TRBJ2-1
abundance: -
v_gene: TRBV2
d_gene: TRBD2
CDR3aa: CASSEVFLAGYNEQFF
CDR3nt: TGTGCCAGCAGTGAAGTTTTCCTAGCGGGGTACAATGAGCAGTTCTTC

j_gene: TRBJ2-3
abundance: -
v_gene: TRBV7-2
d_gene: TRBD2
CDR3aa: CASSWPSWDWRGGADTQYF
CDR3nt: TGTGCCAGCAGCTGGCCATCGTGGGACTGGCGGGGGGGAGCAGATACGCAGTATTTT

j_gene: TRBJ2-7
abundance: -
v_gene: TRBV6-1
d_gene: -
CDR3aa: CASSEFGAGEQYF
CDR3nt: TGTGCCAGCAGTGAATTCGGGGCGGGGGAGCAGTACTTC

j_gene: TRBJ1-1
abundance: -
v_gene: TRBV6-5
d_gene: -
CDR3aa: CASSRPRGVNTEAFF
CDR3nt: TGTGCCAGCAGCCGACCCCGAGGGGTGAACACTGAAGCTTTCTTT

j_gene: TRBJ1-4
abundance: -
v_gene: TRBV3-1/TRBV3-2
d_gene: -
CDR3aa: CASSRAGTQGGEKLFF
CDR3nt: TGTGCCAGCAGCCGCGCCGGGACACAAGGAGGGGAAAAACTGTTTTTT

j_gene: TRBJ1-5
abundance: -
v_gene: TRBV30
d_gene: TRBD1
CDR3aa: CAWRGQGNQPQHF
CDR3nt: TGTGCCTGGAGGGGACAGGGGAATCAGCCCCAGCATTTT